Listed here is a single T cell receptor beta chain. The sample comes from a study of blood T cell repertoires in COVID-19. Whole-study context: Researchers got acute and convalescent COVID-19 samples from the United States, Italy and Spain. The cDNA or gDNA used as material had been derived from T cells, B-cell-depleted T cells, or PBMCs.

Authors' analysis steps: Estimation of nucleated cell counts relied on the amplification of reference gene primers. Data came from immunoSEQ multiplex PCR; TCRdb stores just in-frame clones and leaves some out. The V and J calls and the clone size are those of that table, but D and trimming were determined from the DNA. The table records nearly 40,000 clones, about 87% of them present only once. V dropped 0 bases and J dropped 2; count of bases not matched to a gene: 9. There are 17 residues in the CDR3. The germline V gene encodes CDR1 SGHAT and CDR2 FQNNGV. Sequencing was done on a sample of peripheral blood. The clonotype comes from a woman in her 70s with acute or convalescent COVID-19. The rearrangement links TRBV11-2 to TRBJ2-5, with 7 bases matching TRBD2. CDR3 in DNA: TGTGCCAGCAGCTTAGATAGGGGAGGGGCCAATCAAGAGACCCAGTACTTC. Translated: CASSLDRGGANQETQYF.